This entry lists 14 T cell receptor beta chains sequenced from one sample in a study of T-cell reconstitution after alpha-beta-depleted transplantation in children (dated by TCRdb to between 2015 and 2016). The library came from PCR. This sample was sequenced with an Illumina HiSeq 2500. Molecular barcoding was employed in the preparation of TCR libraries, with unique molecular identifiers being used to normalize TCRbeta repertoire quantification. The public reads were reanalyzed by TCRdb: fastp trimming at Q25, MiXCR alignment, in-frame beta chains only. Every entry covers one CDR3 protein and lists the most common genes and DNA from its rows. This sample is represented by about 610,000 distinct CDR3 sequences; approximately 10% of them were singletons. The ten largest clones take up less than 5% of the sample. The specimen was PBMCs from the stem cell graft donor, collected from the stem cell graft. These receptor sequences come from a human donor who donated a stem cell graft to a child with acute myeloid leukemia.

The V and J genes are TRBV7-2 and TRBJ1-5; 10 nucleotides agree with TRBD1. CDR3 length equals 15 residues. The J segment lost 6 bases and the V segment lost 4 bases, leaving 6 bases of the junction unmatched. Germline values: CDR1 SGHTA, CDR2 FQGNSA. Here the CDR3 reads CASSSTGTGAQPQHF. Here the CDR3 DNA reads TGTGCCAGCAGCTCGACCGGGACAGGGGCTCAGCCCCAGCATTTT.

This clonotype occurred a few times. The chain couples TRBV7-9 to TRBJ1-2; unclear D gene. Germline V gene lookup returns CDR1 SEHNR and CDR2 FQNEAQ (reference sequence). The CDR3 is 13 amino acids. V gave up 1 base and J gave up 8 bases, with 11 bases separating them. The CDR3 loop reads CASSLDIGKGYTF. Written as DNA, the CDR3 is TGTGCCAGCAGCTTAGATATCGGGAAAGGCTACACCTTC.

J is TRBJ1-2 and V is TRBV12-3 or TRBV12-4; TRBD1 matches 12 bases. The CDR3 extends over 14 amino acids. V lost 6 bases and J lost 4; bases outside the gene matches: 3. The CDR3 sequence is CASRGTGGPYGYTF. In nucleotides, the CDR3 is TGTGCCAGCAGAGGGACAGGGGGCCCCTATGGCTACACCTTC.

This clonotype was seen repeatedly, ten times or more. This sequence joins TRBV28 and TRBJ2-1; D may be TRBD2 (5 bases). The germline gives CDR1 MDHEN, CDR2 SYDVKM. The ends were cut back, 1 base at V and 1 base at J, with 8 bases in the middle. The CDR3 is 15 amino acids. CDR3 DNA: TGTGCCAGCAGTTTATTACGGGGTTCCTACAATGAGCAGTTCTTC. Its translation is CASSLLRGSYNEQFF.

CDR3 sequence reads: CASSLRSLGGLALYEQYF. DNA for the CDR3: TGTGCCAGCAGTCTTAGGTCTCTGGGAGGACTAGCCCTGTACGAGCAGTACTTC. This chain joins TRBV11-2 and TRBJ2-7; 8 bases fit TRBD2. V trimming: 6 bases; J trimming: 4 bases; junction bases outside the gene matches: 20. The CDR3 consists of 18 residues. Germline V gene data show CDR1 as SGHAT and CDR2 as FQNNGV.

This clonotype was observed many times. The chain recombines TRBV7-2 with TRBJ1-2; TRBD1 is a possible D gene (6 bases). CDR1 and CDR2 (germline): SGHTA, FQGNSA. Trimming took 2 bases from V and 5 from J, leaving 9 bases between them. The CDR3 totals 13 residues. The CDR3 is CASSLNRDYGYTF. Written as DNA, the CDR3 is TGTGCCAGCAGCTTAAACAGGGATTATGGCTACACCTTC.

This clonotype has only a few counts. The chain uses TRBV30 and TRBJ2-7; D unresolved. CDR3 length: 11 residues. V lost 1 base and J 7 bases, leaving 8 bases between the germline ends. Germline V gene lookup returns CDR1 GTSNPN and CDR2 SVGIG (reference sequence). The CDR3 DNA follows: TGTGCCTGGAGTGGTTACGGGGAGCAGTACTTC. Its translation is CAWSGYGEQYF. The variable domain in full, completed from reference TRBV30 and TRBJ2-7, reads SQTIHQWPATLVQPVGSPLSLECTVEGTSNPNLYWYRQAAGRGLQLLFYSVGIGQISSEVPQNLSASRPQDRQFILSSKKLLLSDSGFYLCAWSGYGEQYFGPGTRLTVT.

This clonotype was counted only a few times. The V and J genes are TRBV7-3 and TRBJ2-1; 7 bases line up with TRBD2. The length of the CDR3 is 13 residues. Germline values: CDR1 SGHTA, CDR2 FQGTGA. The V segment lost 5 bases and the J segment 14 bases; nucleotides outside the gene matches: 12. In DNA, the CDR3 is TGTGCCAGCAGCCACACGGGGGGTATGAGGGAGTTCTTC. This encodes CASSHTGGMREFF. Drawing the rest from reference TRBV7-3 and TRBJ2-1, the complete variable domain is GAGVSQTPSNKVTEKGKYVELRCDPISGHTALYWYRQSLGQGPEFLIYFQGTGAADDSGLPNDRFFAVRPEGSVSTLKIQRTERGDSAVYLCASSHTGGMREFFGPGTRLTVL.

This clonotype has only a few counts. The CDR3 nucleotides read TGTGCCAGCCTGAAGCAAAACACTGAAGCTTTCTTT. It yields the protein CASLKQNTEAFF. The rearrangement joins TRBV28 to TRBJ1-1; D gene uncertain. V lost 8 bases, J lost 2 bases, and 9 bases lay in between. Germline CDR1 is MDHEN and CDR2 is SYDVKM. This CDR3 contains 12 residues. Complete variable domain (other parts from reference TRBV28 and TRBJ1-1): DVKVTQSSRYLVKRTGEKVFLECVQDMDHENMFWYRQDPGLGLRLIYFSYDVKMKEKGDIPEGYSVSREKKERFSLILESASTNQTSMYLCASLKQNTEAFFGQGTRLTVV.

The gene calls are TRBV29-1 and TRBJ2-5; D might be TRBD1 (7 bases). The DNA end lines up better with TRBJ2-1; the J call may be wrong. The CDR3 consists of 14 residues. Germline assignment: CDR1 SQVTM and CDR2 ANQGSEA. Here the CDR3 reads CSARRAGGKETQFF. The CDR3 nucleotides are TGCAGCGCCCGGAGGGCAGGGGGTAAAGAGACCCAGTTCTTC.

This clonotype was seen more than once but under ten times. This CDR3 reads CASSSPGLQMTNNEQFF. As DNA, the CDR3 is TGTGCCAGCAGCTCCCCGGGACTCCAGATGACAAACAATGAGCAGTTCTTC. The V call is TRBV7-9, the J call TRBJ2-1, with D maybe TRBD2 (6 bases). This CDR3 is 17 amino acids long. The germline V gene has CDR1 SEHNR and CDR2 FQNEAQ (reference sequence). V lost 4 bases, J lost 5 bases, and 21 bases lay in between.

This clonotype appeared a few times. This rearrangement joins TRBV4-3 to TRBJ2-2; D uncertain. This CDR3 region has 14 residues. The V gene's germline CDR1 is LGHNA and CDR2 YSLEER. The V end was cut by 5 bases, the J end by 7 bases, with 14 bases between. CDR3 amino acids: CASSFRASSGELFF. CDR3 in DNA: TGCGCCAGCAGCTTTAGGGCCAGCAGCGGGGAGCTGTTTTTT.

This clonotype was detected a few times. The chain is built from TRBV5-1 and TRBJ2-7; weak D call: TRBD1 (6 bases). In germline, CDR1 is SGHRS, CDR2 YFSETQ. Trimming removed 4 bases at V and 7 bases at J, with 15 bases between. This CDR3 is built from 13 residues. CDR3 sequence reads: CASSIPGVGEQYF. The CDR3 DNA reads as TGCGCCAGCAGCATTCCAGGGGTTGGTGAGCAGTACTTC.

There are many counts of this clonotype. The V and J genes are TRBV11-2 and TRBJ2-5; 11 bases are a match to TRBD2. V gave up 5 bases and J gave up 7 bases; unmatched junction bases: 9. This CDR3 comprises 15 residues. Germline lookup yields CDR1 SGHAT and CDR2 FQNNGV. The CDR3 nucleotides read TGTGCCAGCAGCCTTAATAGCGGGAGGGCGTCGACCCAGTACTTC. This codes for CASSLNSGRASTQYF. Full variable domain (outside the CDR3, taken from reference TRBV11-2 and TRBJ2-5): EAGVAQSPRYKIIEKRQSVAFWCNPISGHATLYWYQQILGQGPKLLIQFQNNGVVDDSQLPKDRFSAERLKGVDSTLKIQPAKLEDSAVYLCASSLNSGRASTQYFGPGTRLLVL.